The entry that follows covers one T cell receptor (beta chain) sequence. Repertoires were generated with immunoSEQ multiplex PCR, while TCRdb's copy carries only in-frame clones and drops some. The sample contains about 250,000 clones, approximately 85% of which appear only once. The source of the sample is a study of blood T cell repertoires in COVID-19. Followed over time, Seattle patients had been enrolled while infection was active. The V and J ends lost 5 bases and 7 bases, in that order; junction bases with no gene match: 4. The germline V gene has CDR1 MNHEY and CDR2 SVGAGI. This CDR3 has 14 residues.

The sample comprised peripheral blood. The J gene is TRBJ1-6, the V gene TRBV6-5, with 8 positions matching TRBD1. The TCR comes from a human donor with COVID-19, enrolled during active disease. The donor label of this sample is uncertain. The CDR3 DNA reads TGTGCCAGCAGTCCTACAGGGGGGAATTCACCCCTCCACTTT. This encodes CASSPTGGNSPLHF.